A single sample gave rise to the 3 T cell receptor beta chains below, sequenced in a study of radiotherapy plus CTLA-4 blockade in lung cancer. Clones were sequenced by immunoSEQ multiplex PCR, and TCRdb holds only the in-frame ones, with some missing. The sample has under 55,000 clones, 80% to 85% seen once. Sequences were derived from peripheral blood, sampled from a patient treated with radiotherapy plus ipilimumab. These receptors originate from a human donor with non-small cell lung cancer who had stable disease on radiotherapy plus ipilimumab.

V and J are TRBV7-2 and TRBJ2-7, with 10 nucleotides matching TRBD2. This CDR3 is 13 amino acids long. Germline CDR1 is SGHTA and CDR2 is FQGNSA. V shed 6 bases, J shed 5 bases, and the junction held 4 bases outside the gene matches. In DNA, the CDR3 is TGTGCCAGCAGTCGTCTAGCGGGAGACGAGCAGTACTTC. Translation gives CASSRLAGDEQYF.

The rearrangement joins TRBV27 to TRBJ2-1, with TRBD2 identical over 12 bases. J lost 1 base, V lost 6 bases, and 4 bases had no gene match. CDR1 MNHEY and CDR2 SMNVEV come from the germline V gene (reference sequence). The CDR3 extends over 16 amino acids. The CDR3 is CASRLTSGGSYNEQFF. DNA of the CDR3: TGTGCCAGCAGACTGACTAGCGGGGGATCCTACAATGAGCAGTTCTTC.

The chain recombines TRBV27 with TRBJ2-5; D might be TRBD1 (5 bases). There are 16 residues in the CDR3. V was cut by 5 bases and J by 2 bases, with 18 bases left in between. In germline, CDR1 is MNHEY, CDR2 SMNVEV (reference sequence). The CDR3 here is CASSPTYTGTQETQYF. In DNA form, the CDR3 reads TGTGCCAGCAGTCCGACCTACACAGGTACTCAAGAGACCCAGTACTTC.